This section outlines one T cell receptor beta chain sequence together with its context. In the original analysis: Counts of nucleated cells, estimated from reference gene primer amplification, were obtained. Method: immunoSEQ multiplex PCR; TCRdb's copy keeps in-frame clones and lacks some. For V, J and clone size, that table is used; D and trimming come from the DNA. This sample has 150,000 to 200,000 clones, with roughly four fifths found just once. The data originate from a study of blood T cell repertoires in COVID-19. Turning to the study itself: Samples came from the United States, Italy and Spain, spanning acute and convalescent COVID-19. PBMCs, B-cell-depleted T cells, or T cells were the source of the cDNA or gDNA that made up the material.

The source of this sequence is a human donor with acute or convalescent COVID-19. The donor label of this sample is uncertain. The source material was peripheral blood.

Here the CDR3 DNA reads TGTGCCTGGAGTTCATCCCGGGGGAGCAATGAGCAGTTCTTC. This codes for CAWSSSRGSNEQFF. The rearrangement uses TRBV30 and TRBJ2-1; D may be TRBD2 (6 bases). This CDR3 has 14 residues. Deletions cut 2 bases from V and 6 bases from J, with 14 bases between. The germline gives CDR1 GTSNPN, CDR2 SVGIG (reference sequence).